This TCR beta chain was sequenced for a study of T cell responses to AZD1222 COVID-19 vaccine. The CDR3 length is 16 residues. V shed 4 bases and J 4 bases; nucleotides not matched to a gene: 7. Germline-derived CDR1 and CDR2 are MDHEN and SYDVKM. Here immunoSEQ multiplex PCR was the method, and the copy in TCRdb shows in-frame clones only, minus some. The data contain about 81,000 clones, under 95% of them singletons. General observations from the study: Compared with day 0, the breadth and depth of the Spike-specific TCR repertoire rose significantly after two doses of AZD1222.

Worth noting for this clone: The antigen is unknown.

The sequences come from peripheral blood, collected 28 days after the second AZD1222 dose. The chain carries TRBV28 and TRBJ2-1; 10 bases are a match to TRBD2. The TCR sequence derives from an adult who received the AZD1222 COVID-19 vaccine. CDR3 nucleotides: TGTGCCAGCAGTTACCCTTCAGCGGGAGGGTACAATGAGCAGTTCTTC. Amino acids: CASSYPSAGGYNEQFF.